The next 27 T cell receptor beta chains were all read from a single sample in a study of T cells in localized non-small cell lung cancer. Measured with immunoSEQ multiplex PCR; TCRdb has only the in-frame clones, and not every one. The sample has over a thousand clones; about 40% are singletons. Source: lung tumor tissue, taken before any cancer treatment. The source is a male donor aged 60 or older with stage III lung adenocarcinoma.

The CDR3 DNA sequence: TGCGCCAGCAGCCAAATCTGGGGGGACACTGAAGCTTTCTTT. Amino acids: CASSQIWGDTEAFF. The V gene is TRBV4-1, the J gene TRBJ1-1; TRBD1 might be the D (5 bases). V dropped 2 bases and J dropped 3 bases, with 10 bases sitting between them. This CDR3 comprises 14 residues. Germline V gene lookup returns CDR1 MGHRA and CDR2 YSYEKL.

This clone turned up a few times. J is TRBJ2-3 and V is TRBV6-8; 7 positions agree with TRBD2. Germline assignment: CDR1 MNHGY and CDR2 SAAAGT. The trim removed 5 bases at V and 6 bases at J, leaving 14 bases unmatched. This CDR3 has 16 amino acids. CDR3 nucleotides: TGTGCCAGCAGTGACTGGGGGGGACCCGGGAGGGATACGCAGTATTTT. This sequence encodes CASSDWGGPGRDTQYF.

The chain combines TRBV9 with TRBJ1-3; D not resolved. V was pared by 5 bases and J by 1 base, with 7 bases between. Germline assignment: CDR1 SGDLS and CDR2 YYNGEE. CDR3 length equals 13 residues. The CDR3 reads CASSRSSGNTIYF. The CDR3 DNA is TGTGCCAGCAGTCGGAGTTCTGGAAACACCATATATTTT.

This sequence joins TRBV12-2 and TRBJ2-1; TRBD2, as called in the table, went unchecked against the DNA. TRBV12-2 represents a pseudogene. The CDR3 has 18 residues. The CDR3 DNA is TGTGCAAGTCGCTTATCCCGGACTAGCGGGGATCCCTACAATGAGCAGTTCTTC. Encoded protein: CASRLSRTSGDPYNEQFF.

Concerning this clone itself: A junction end diverges from the germline sequence, so it may reflect a read error. The CDR3 DNA reads TGTGCCAGCAGACCTACCGGGTTACTTGGAAACACTATATATTTT. It yields the protein CASRPTGLLGNTIYF. The chain recombines TRBV11-3 with TRBJ1-3; D remains ambiguous. The CDR3 totals 15 residues. Germline V gene lookup returns CDR1 SGHNT and CDR2 YENEEA.

This clone was seen only a few times. The chain uses TRBV9 and TRBJ2-5; D possibly matches TRBD1 or TRBD2 (5 bases each). The germline V gene has CDR1 SGDLS and CDR2 YYNGEE. Trimming cost V 4 bases and J 2 bases, with 12 bases left between them. The CDR3 is made up of 14 amino acids. In DNA form, the CDR3 reads TGTGCCAGCAGCTGGGGGACGGAACAAGAGACCCAGTACTTC. Protein product: CASSWGTEQETQYF.

The chain couples TRBV11-1 to TRBJ2-5; D possibly uses TRBD1 or TRBD2 (6 bases each). Between the trimmed V and J ends, which lost 2 bases and 5 bases, there was a span of 12 bases. CDR3 size: 14 residues. CDR1 is SGHAT and CDR2 is FQDESV in the germline V gene (reference sequence). The CDR3 DNA sequence: TGTGCCAGCAGCTTAATACGAGGGGGGGAGACCCAGTACTTC. As protein: CASSLIRGGETQYF.

This clone came up a few times. V is TRBV9 and J is TRBJ2-1; perhaps TRBD2 as D (6 bases). CDR1 and CDR2 from the germline V gene are SGDLS and YYNGEE. Trimming cost V 5 bases and J 12 bases, with 21 bases left between them. This CDR3 spans 14 amino acids. CDR3 amino acids: CASSLPDGGIVQFF. DNA for the CDR3: TGTGCCAGCAGTTTACCCGACGGGGGTATTGTGCAGTTCTTC.

This sequence joins TRBV29-1 and TRBJ1-5, with D unresolved. CDR1 and CDR2 (germline): SQVTM, ANQGSEA. This CDR3 has 12 residues. The germline V and J ends were trimmed by 7 bases and 2 bases, with 9 bases remaining between them. Here the CDR3 reads CSAALRNQPQHF. The DNA for the CDR3 is TGCAGCGCCGCACTTCGCAATCAGCCCCAGCATTTT.

DNA for the CDR3: TGTGCCAGCAGTTACGGGGCAGGTAATTCACCCCTCCACTTT. Protein product: CASSYGAGNSPLHF. This chain links TRBV6-8 with TRBJ1-6, with D tentatively TRBD1 (5 bases). V shed 2 bases and J shed 6 bases, with 8 bases lying between them. CDR3 length: 14 residues. Germline V gives CDR1 MNHGY, CDR2 SAAAGT.

This clone was seen a single time. The chain has TRBV15 and TRBJ2-4; either TRBD1 or TRBD2 may fit D (5 bases each). The CDR3 extends over 14 amino acids. CDR1 and CDR2 (germline): LNHNV, YYDKDF (reference sequence). Trimming shortened V by 2 bases and J by 5 bases, and 10 bases separated the two germline ends. The CDR3 nucleotides are TGTGCCACCAGCAGAACCATGGGACAAAACATTCAGTACTTC. Its translation: CATSRTMGQNIQYF.

This chain links TRBV30 with TRBJ2-3; tentatively, D is TRBD2 (6 bases). The CDR3 is made up of 11 amino acids. From germline, CDR1 is GTSNPN and CDR2 SVGIG (reference sequence). With 3 bases removed from V and 8 bases from J, the gap between germline ends came to 9 bases. The CDR3 bases are TGTGCCTGGAGGCGGGGCTTTACGCAGTATTTT. Its protein product is CAWRRGFTQYF.

This clone was seen a single time. The gene calls are TRBV14 and TRBJ2-5, with D possibly being TRBD1 or TRBD2 (5 bases each). Germline assignment: CDR1 SGHDN and CDR2 FVKESK. The V gene lost 4 bases and the J gene lost 1 base, with 13 bases spanning the gap. The length of the CDR3 is 15 residues. CDR3 in amino acids: CASSLRVGTQETQYF. Here the CDR3 DNA reads TGTGCCAGCAGCCTAAGGGTCGGGACCCAAGAGACCCAGTACTTC. The variable domain in full, with the rest retrieved from reference TRBV14 and TRBJ2-5, is EAGVTQFPSHSVIEKGQTVTLRCDPISGHDNLYWYRRVMGKEIKFLLHFVKESKQDESGMPNNRFLAERTGGTYSTLKVQPAELEDSGVYFCASSLRVGTQETQYFGPGTRLLVL.

This clone was seen a few times. This chain uses TRBV6-8 with TRBJ2-1; a weak D match, TRBD2 (5 bases). The CDR3 is made up of 14 amino acids. Germline V lookup: CDR1 MNHGY, CDR2 SAAAGT. V lost 6 bases, J lost 10 bases, and 19 bases lay in between. CDR3 sequence (DNA): TGTGCCAGCAGACTCCAGCGGAGCGAGGTCGAGCAGTTCTTC. This codes for CASRLQRSEVEQFF.

V gene TRBV11-3 combines with J gene TRBJ1-5; D call uncertain. CDR1 SGHNT and CDR2 YENEEA come from the germline V gene. Deletions cut 3 bases from V and 7 bases from J, with 13 bases between. CDR3 size: 14 residues. The CDR3 region is CASSLYGEGQPQHF. DNA for the CDR3: TGTGCCAGCAGCTTGTACGGGGAAGGGCAGCCCCAGCATTTT.

By sample fraction, this clone is medium-sized. V gene TRBV11-3 combines with J gene TRBJ2-1, with 8 nucleotides matching TRBD2. The ends lost 0 bases at V and 4 bases at J; junction bases unmatched: 2. Germline V gives CDR1 SGHNT, CDR2 YENEEA. This CDR3 has 15 amino acids. The CDR3 nucleotides are TGTGCCAGCAGCTTAGACGGGGGGGTGTACAATGAGCAGTTCTTC. Residues: CASSLDGGVYNEQFF.

Regarding this clone: Sequence at one end of the junction differs from germline and may be a read error. For the CDR3, the DNA is TGTGCCAGCAGTCCCAAGGGTCGGATGCCAGCTTATAATTCACCCCTCTATTTT. Its translation: CASSPKGRMPAYNSPLYF. The rearrangement joins TRBV28 to TRBJ1-6; D gene ambiguous. Per the germline V gene, CDR1 is MDHEN and CDR2 is SYDVKM. CDR3 length: 18 residues.

The chain combines TRBV11-3 with TRBJ2-7; TRBD1 aligns across 9 bases. With V trimmed by 5 bases and J by 4 bases, 6 bases remained unmatched. The CDR3 extends over 14 amino acids. CDR1 and CDR2 (germline): SGHNT, YENEEA. Written as DNA, the CDR3 is TGTGCCAGCAGCGCTTTCGGGACAGGGTACGAGCAGTACTTC. The encoded protein is CASSAFGTGYEQYF.

This clone has just a few counts. The chain links TRBV19 to TRBJ2-1; TRBD2 agrees at 8 bases. CDR3 length equals 15 residues. Losses at the gene ends were 5 bases for V and 4 bases for J; bases not matched to a gene: 7. The V gene's germline CDR1 is LNHDA and CDR2 SQIVND (reference sequence). CDR3 DNA: TGTGCCAGTAGTGCGCGGGGACTAGGGTACAATGAGCAGTTCTTC. Translating gives CASSARGLGYNEQFF.

Relative to its sample, this clone is large. Other DNA variants within this sample encode the same CDR3. The V and J genes are TRBV6-8 and TRBJ1-2, with no clear D. The V end lost 0 bases, the J end lost 8 bases, and 13 bases lay between the germline ends. CDR1 is MNHGY, CDR2 SAAAGT, per germline. CDR3 length: 14 residues. CDR3 in amino acids: CASSYSAQTHGYTF. The CDR3 region has the DNA TGTGCCAGCAGTTACTCGGCACAGACCCACGGCTACACCTTC.

This clone showed up just a few times. This sequence joins TRBV6-7 and TRBJ2-1; perhaps TRBD2 as D (5 bases). TRBV6-7 is an open reading frame whose function is uncertain. V lost 4 bases and J 0 bases, leaving 10 bases between the germline ends. This CDR3 spans 15 amino acids. The CDR3 spells CASSSGISSYNEQFF. In DNA form, the CDR3 reads TGTGCCAGCAGTTCCGGGATTAGCTCCTACAATGAGCAGTTCTTC.

This chain uses TRBV7-4 with TRBJ2-7; D remains unclear. This CDR3 spans 14 amino acids. V was pared by 2 bases and J by 5 bases, with 13 bases between. CDR1 SGHVT and CDR2 SQSDAQ come from the germline V gene. The CDR3 spells CASSLNNRLNEQYF. DNA for the CDR3: TGTGCCAGCAGCTTAAACAACAGACTTAACGAGCAGTACTTC.

J is TRBJ2-7 and V is TRBV15; 10 bases are shared with TRBD1. Per the germline V gene, CDR1 is LNHNV and CDR2 is YYDKDF (reference sequence). The trim removed 5 bases at V and 1 base at J, leaving 2 bases unmatched. The CDR3 is 14 residues long. This CDR3 reads CATSRDRGSYEQYF. The CDR3 nucleotides are TGTGCCACCAGCCGGGACAGGGGTTCCTACGAGCAGTACTTC.

The chain links TRBV18 to TRBJ1-1; TRBD1 might be the D (5 bases). The V end lost 6 bases, the J end lost 5 bases, and 16 bases lay between the germline ends. Germline V CDR1 and CDR2: KGHSH, LQKENI. The CDR3 is 14 amino acids. CDR3 region: CASSPNSGGTEAFF. In DNA, the CDR3 is TGTGCCAGCTCCCCTAACTCGGGGGGGACTGAAGCTTTCTTT.

This clone was counted a few times. The rearrangement uses TRBV6-8 and TRBJ1-2; 8 nucleotides match TRBD1. Trimming removed 2 bases from V and 8 bases from J; junction bases left unmatched: 1. Germline V gene data show CDR1 as MNHGY and CDR2 as SAAAGT. The CDR3 spans 12 residues. CDR3 coding DNA: TGTGCCAGCAGTTACCGGGACAGGGGCTACACCTTC. Amino acid sequence: CASSYRDRGYTF.

The gene calls are TRBV6-8 and TRBJ1-1, with a weak D call TRBD1 (6 bases). V lost 6 bases to trimming and J lost 0 bases, with 11 bases between them. The germline gives CDR1 MNHGY, CDR2 SAAAGT. The CDR3 is 14 amino acids. This CDR3 is CASRIGGLNTEAFF. As DNA, the CDR3 is TGTGCCAGCAGGATTGGGGGGCTGAACACTGAAGCTTTCTTT.

This clone appeared a few times. A junction boundary mismatches the germline segment, possibly from a read error. At the DNA level, this CDR3 is encoded by other sequences in the same sample as well. The CDR3 protein is CASSALRGENSPLHF. In nucleotides, the CDR3 is TGTGCCAGCAGCGCCTTAAGGGGAGAGAATTCACCCCTCCATTTT. The chain couples TRBV9 to TRBJ1-6; D perhaps matches TRBD1 (5 bases). CDR3 size: 15 residues. CDR1 is SGDLS, CDR2 YYNGEE, per germline.